This record concerns one T cell receptor (beta chain) sequence. Its specificity is unknown. Method: immunoSEQ multiplex PCR; TCRdb's copy keeps in-frame clones and lacks some. The table has 300,000 to 350,000 clones, around four fifths seen once. This sample stems from a study of cytotoxic CD8 clonotypes in ibrutinib-treated CLL. In the study overall: Sequencing produced an average of roughly 280,000 productive templates and some 100,000 productive rearrangements per sample. Study results and caveats: At the start, clonality exceeded age-matched healthy donors and followed circulating CD8+ T-cell counts. Treatment saw public clonotypes, which were uncommon, either contract or stay stable. The times at which samples were taken varied between sustained-remission and progressing patients.

The CDR3 sequence is 15 residues long. The V gene's germline CDR1 is KGHSH and CDR2 LQKENI. V lost 1 base and J lost 6, with 16 bases in between. The source is a human donor with chronic lymphocytic leukemia. The chain is built from TRBV18 and TRBJ2-7; a weak D match, TRBD2 (5 bases). The sequences come from PBMCs, collected before ibrutinib treatment. CDR3 sequence: CASSPLALGSVEQYF. The CDR3 coding sequence is TGTGCCAGCTCACCACTGGCCTTAGGTAGCGTCGAGCAGTACTTC. Together with reference TRBV18 and TRBJ2-7, the CDR3 gives the full variable domain: NAGVMQNPRHLVRRRGQEARLRCSPMKGHSHVYWYRQLPEEGLKFMVYLQKENIIDESGMPKERFSAEFPKEGPSILRIQQVVRGDSAAYFCASSPLALGSVEQYFGPGTRLTVT.